The rows below give T cell receptor beta chains drawn from one sample of a study of T cell responses to AZD1222 COVID-19 vaccine. The method was immunoSEQ multiplex PCR; TCRdb's version includes in-frame clones alone and lacks a portion of them. The sample records more than 110,000 clones, roughly 90% being singletons. The sequencing here drew on peripheral blood, taken on day 0 of AZD1222 vaccination. Every receptor here comes from an adult in good health. The CDR3 runs from the conserved cysteine through the conserved F or W. Only part of the rows carry a size: once, few, many, or a class if the clone is expanded.

j_call v_call cdr3_length clone_size cdr3_aa
TRBJ2-7 TRBV2 14 NA CASSLSQQSYEQYF
TRBJ1-5 TRBV27 15 NA CASSKDRAPGQPQHF
TRBJ2-7 TRBV18 11 NA CASSPDYEQYF
TRBJ1-5 TRBV28 15 NA CASRQQAGMNQPQHF
TRBJ2-5 TRBV28 14 once CASSRSPRQETQYF
TRBJ2-1 TRBV6-5 14 NA CASTQRGLRSEQFF
TRBJ2-7 TRBV12-3/TRBV12-4 13 NA CASSLSPDYEQYF
TRBJ2-1 TRBV11-3 15 once CASSLGGAADNEQFF
TRBJ1-2 TRBV3-1/TRBV3-2 17 NA CASSQVSGGSANYGYTF
TRBJ1-2 TRBV5-1 15 NA CASSLQVRGNYGYTF
TRBJ1-4 TRBV28 14 NA CASSPGRANEKLFF
TRBJ1-1 TRBV10-1 17 NA CASSESSAGGLDTEAFF
TRBJ1-1 TRBV13 11 NA CASSSGTEAFF
TRBJ2-7 TRBV11-3 13 NA CASSLVAGGEQYF
TRBJ2-3 TRBV9 15 NA CASSVGRVSTDTQYF
TRBJ1-2 TRBV29-1 13 NA CSIRQGADYGYTF
TRBJ2-2 TRBV7-9 16 NA CASSPGLAGVGGELFF
TRBJ2-7 TRBV5-1 14 NA CASSAAGIRYEQYF
TRBJ1-1 TRBV21-1 14 once CASSKVKANTEAFF
TRBJ2-7 TRBV30 15 NA CAWSSGLAGPYEQYF
TRBJ2-1 TRBV9 17 NA CASSPGGTAGTYNEQFF
TRBJ1-2 TRBV5-6 15 NA CASSLGGVGNYGYTF
TRBJ2-2 TRBV9 15 NA CASSVSSGDTGELFF
TRBJ1-1 TRBV12-3/TRBV12-4 13 NA CASKEGLNTEAFF
TRBJ1-1 TRBV5-1 15 NA CASSSPDTPNTEAFF
TRBJ2-1 TRBV27 15 NA CASSLALPSYNEQFF